The 4 T cell receptor beta chains listed next were all sequenced from one sample in a study of cytomegalovirus exposure and HLA in healthy donors. PCR used 60 Vbeta primers and 13 Jbeta primers. Libraries were prepared by immunoSEQ multiplex PCR; TCRdb keeps only in-frame clonotypes and omits some of them. This sample's table reports under 200,000 clones. Sequenced: PBMCs. These receptors all stem from a man in his thirties or forties in good health and CMV-seronegative.

The chain links TRBV29-1 to TRBJ1-1; D may be TRBD1 (5 bases). V shed 0 bases and J shed 3 bases, with 20 bases lying between them. The CDR3 runs 17 residues. From germline, CDR1 is SQVTM and CDR2 ANQGSEA. This CDR3 reads CSVEDLGGSLLYTEAFF. CDR3 nucleotide sequence: TGCAGCGTTGAAGATCTGGGGGGATCCCTCTTATACACTGAAGCTTTCTTT. Combining the CDR3 with reference TRBV29-1 and TRBJ1-1 gives the whole variable domain SAVISQKPSRDICQRGTSLTIQCQVDSQVTMMFWYRQQPGQSLTLIATANQGSEATYESGFVIDKFPISRPNLTFSTLTVSNMSPEDSSIYLCSVEDLGGSLLYTEAFFGQGTRLTVV.

The V call is TRBV30, the J call TRBJ2-5; tentatively, D is TRBD2 (6 bases). The germline CDR1 and CDR2 sequences are GTSNPN and SVGIG (reference sequence). CDR3 length: 15 residues. Trimming stripped 4 bases from V and 1 base from J, with 16 bases between. In DNA, the CDR3 is TGTGCCTGGACCCCCCTTTTGGGGGGCCAAGAGACCCAGTACTTC. Translated, it gives CAWTPLLGGQETQYF.

On this clone itself: One end of the junction does not line up with germline, which may come from a read error. The chain recombines TRBV7-3 with TRBJ2-1; TRBD2 agrees at 9 bases. Germline assignment: CDR1 SGHTA and CDR2 FQGTGA. The CDR3 sequence is 18 residues long. CDR3 residues: CASSLTGFGREGDNEQFF. The DNA of the CDR3 is TGTGCCAGCAGCCTAACGGGTTTCGGGCGGGAGGGTGACAATGAGCAGTTCTTC.

The chain employs TRBV14 and TRBJ2-1; weak D call: TRBD1 (5 bases). The CDR3 totals 12 residues. Deletions cut 1 base from V and 9 bases from J, with 7 bases between. CDR1 is SGHDN, CDR2 FVKESK, per germline. In DNA, the CDR3 is TGTGCCAGCAGCCAAGTACAGGTTGAGCAGTTCTTC. Protein product: CASSQVQVEQFF.